Here is one TCR beta chain with its context. The authors ran a second PCR of roughly 6 to 11 cycles using a sample-barcoded 5' primer and a J-beta primer mix. MiXCR was run by TCRdb on the 5' RACE reads, yielding one entry per CDR3 protein. In the table there are around 1,500,000 distinct CDR3 sequences, about 43% of which are singletons. The CDR3 extends over 15 amino acids. Germline-derived CDR1 and CDR2 are SGHRS and YFSETQ. Trimming left V 7 bases short and J 1 base short, with 17 bases between. These data originate in a study of blood T cells in healthy people across ages. Specimen: blood. This TCR was sampled from a woman between 18 and 29 years old in good health. The chain couples TRBV5-1 to TRBJ1-1; unclear D gene. CDR3 sequence: CASSVAAGGNTEAFF. The DNA of the CDR3 is TGCGCCAGCTCCGTAGCAGCGGGTGGGAACACTGAAGCTTTCTTT.